Listed below are T cell receptor beta chains from one sample, sequenced in a study of identical twins. Using its own MiXCR run on the 5' RACE reads, TCRdb lists one record per CDR3 protein. The sample shows roughly 570,000 distinct CDR3 sequences, nearly 10% of them seen only once. This sample also appeared in a second study, on yellow fever vaccine responses in identical twins.

The material sequenced was PBMCs. These receptors were obtained from a woman under 30 in good health. Each CDR3 is given with its conserved first and last residue. Each record gives: J gene, D gene, V gene, clone size, CDR3 length, CDR3 DNA, CDR3 protein. D genes are given only for firm matches. Size values are once, few and many counts, or a class for expanded clones, and some rows have none.

j_call: TRBJ1-2; d_call: TRBD1; v_call: TRBV7-2; clone_size: -; cdr3_length: 15; cdr3_nt: TGTGCCAGCAGCGACCTCCGGGACAGGGGTTATGGCTACACCTTC; cdr3_aa: CASSDLRDRGYGYTF
j_call: TRBJ2-3; d_call: -; v_call: TRBV9; clone_size: many; cdr3_length: 19; cdr3_nt: TGTGCCAGCAGCGTATTGAGCGCCACGGTCAGAGGGAACACAGATACGCAGTATTTT; cdr3_aa: CASSVLSATVRGNTDTQYF
j_call: TRBJ2-3; d_call: -; v_call: TRBV12-3/TRBV12-4; clone_size: many; cdr3_length: 12; cdr3_nt: TGTGCCAGCAGTGCCACGGTTGGATCGCAGTATTTT; cdr3_aa: CASSATVGSQYF
j_call: TRBJ2-7; d_call: TRBD1; v_call: TRBV7-6; clone_size: few; cdr3_length: 15; cdr3_nt: TGTGCCAGCAGCTTAGAGACAGGGTTCGTTTACGAGCAGTACTTC; cdr3_aa: CASSLETGFVYEQYF
j_call: TRBJ2-5; d_call: TRBD1; v_call: TRBV7-2; clone_size: -; cdr3_length: 16; cdr3_nt: TGTGCCAGCAGCCTAACCGGGACAGGGGGTCAAGAGACCCAGTACTTC; cdr3_aa: CASSLTGTGGQETQYF
j_call: TRBJ2-2; d_call: -; v_call: TRBV12-3/TRBV12-4; clone_size: many; cdr3_length: 10; cdr3_nt: TGTGCCAGCGGCGGCGGGGAGCTGTTTTTT; cdr3_aa: CASGGGELFF
j_call: TRBJ2-7; d_call: TRBD1; v_call: TRBV6-2/TRBV6-3; clone_size: -; cdr3_length: 13; cdr3_nt: TGTGCCAGCAGTTGGACAGGGGGCGCCGAGCAGTACTTC; cdr3_aa: CASSWTGGAEQYF
j_call: TRBJ2-5; d_call: TRBD2; v_call: TRBV6-1; clone_size: -; cdr3_length: 19; cdr3_nt: TGTGCCAGCAGTGCGACCAGGGGCGGACTAGCGGGGGCACAAGAGACCCAGTACTTC; cdr3_aa: CASSATRGGLAGAQETQYF
j_call: TRBJ2-5; d_call: -; v_call: TRBV6-2/TRBV6-3; clone_size: -; cdr3_length: 16; cdr3_nt: TGTGCCAGCAGTTACTCGTCGGAGGGGGCTCTCCAGACCCAGTACTTC; cdr3_aa: CASSYSSEGALQTQYF
j_call: TRBJ1-1; d_call: -; v_call: TRBV4-2; clone_size: -; cdr3_length: 14; cdr3_nt: TGTGCCAGCAGCTTAATACGGGGGGGCACTGAAGCTTTCTTT; cdr3_aa: CASSLIRGGTEAFF
j_call: TRBJ2-2; d_call: -; v_call: TRBV14; clone_size: many; cdr3_length: 11; cdr3_nt: TGTGCCAGCAGGGACACCGGGGAGCTGTTTTTT; cdr3_aa: CASRDTGELFF
j_call: TRBJ2-5; d_call: -; v_call: TRBV18; clone_size: -; cdr3_length: 14; cdr3_nt: TGTGCCAGCTCACCACCGTGGCGGCAAGAGACCCAGTACTTC; cdr3_aa: CASSPPWRQETQYF
j_call: TRBJ2-1; d_call: -; v_call: TRBV9; clone_size: -; cdr3_length: 16; cdr3_nt: TGTGCCAGCAGCGACGGGCTAGCGAGGGATTACAATGAGCAGTTCTTC; cdr3_aa: CASSDGLARDYNEQFF
j_call: TRBJ2-7; d_call: TRBD1; v_call: TRBV4-3; clone_size: -; cdr3_length: 15; cdr3_nt: TGCGCCAGCAGCCAAAGGTGGACAGGGTCCTACGAGCAGTACTTC; cdr3_aa: CASSQRWTGSYEQYF
j_call: TRBJ2-4; d_call: -; v_call: TRBV7-2; clone_size: few; cdr3_length: 15; cdr3_nt: TGTGCCAGCCCCTCGGAGGGCAGGGCCAAAAACATTCAGTACTTC; cdr3_aa: CASPSEGRAKNIQYF
j_call: TRBJ2-2; d_call: TRBD1; v_call: TRBV6-4; clone_size: few; cdr3_length: 16; cdr3_nt: TGTGCCAGCAGTGACTGGACAGGGCAAGTCTCCGGGGAGCTGTTTTTT; cdr3_aa: CASSDWTGQVSGELFF
j_call: TRBJ1-1; d_call: -; v_call: TRBV5-1; clone_size: few; cdr3_length: 17; cdr3_nt: TGCGCCAGCAGCTTGGATTCCCCAACAGGGTCAGGCACTGAAGCTTTCTTT; cdr3_aa: CASSLDSPTGSGTEAFF
j_call: TRBJ2-7; d_call: TRBD2; v_call: TRBV4-2; clone_size: few; cdr3_length: 15; cdr3_nt: TGTGCCAGCAGCCCGCTTTGGCGGGAGGGGTACGAGCAGTACTTC; cdr3_aa: CASSPLWREGYEQYF
j_call: TRBJ2-2; d_call: -; v_call: TRBV25-1; clone_size: few; cdr3_length: 11; cdr3_nt: TGTGCCAGCCGAGGGGTCGGGGAGCTGTTTTTT; cdr3_aa: CASRGVGELFF
j_call: TRBJ2-6; d_call: -; v_call: TRBV12-3/TRBV12-4; clone_size: -; cdr3_length: 18; cdr3_nt: TGTGCCAGCAGTTTATGGGTGAAGGGGCCCGCTGGGGCCAACGTCCTGACTTTC; cdr3_aa: CASSLWVKGPAGANVLTF
j_call: TRBJ2-3; d_call: TRBD1; v_call: TRBV5-6; clone_size: few; cdr3_length: 16; cdr3_nt: TGTGCCAGCAGCCGAGAACCGGGACAGGTCACAGATACGCAGTATTTT; cdr3_aa: CASSREPGQVTDTQYF
j_call: TRBJ2-1; d_call: -; v_call: TRBV6-2/TRBV6-3; clone_size: -; cdr3_length: 14; cdr3_nt: TGTGCCAGCAGCCAGTCCGGGGCATACAATGAGCAGTTCTTC; cdr3_aa: CASSQSGAYNEQFF
j_call: TRBJ1-1; d_call: -; v_call: TRBV6-1; clone_size: many; cdr3_length: 13; cdr3_nt: TGTGCCAGCAGTGAAGCGGGTGACGCTGAAGCTTTCTTT; cdr3_aa: CASSEAGDAEAFF
j_call: TRBJ2-1; d_call: TRBD2; v_call: TRBV20-1; clone_size: many; cdr3_length: 14; cdr3_nt: TGCAGAGCCTCAGCTAGCGGGAGCGACAATGAGCAGTTCTTC; cdr3_aa: CRASASGSDNEQFF
j_call: TRBJ2-7; d_call: TRBD1; v_call: TRBV3-1; clone_size: few; cdr3_length: 15; cdr3_nt: TGTGCCAGCAGCCGCAACCGGGACAGATCCTACGAGCAGTACTTC; cdr3_aa: CASSRNRDRSYEQYF
j_call: TRBJ2-7; d_call: TRBD1; v_call: TRBV20-1; clone_size: few; cdr3_length: 14; cdr3_nt: TGCAGTGCTCAAAGCGGACAGGGAACCTACGAGCAGTACTTC; cdr3_aa: CSAQSGQGTYEQYF
j_call: TRBJ2-7; d_call: TRBD1; v_call: TRBV6-6; clone_size: -; cdr3_length: 13; cdr3_nt: TGTGCCAGCAATAGACAGGGGGCAAACGAGCAGTACTTC; cdr3_aa: CASNRQGANEQYF
j_call: TRBJ2-2; d_call: -; v_call: TRBV6-1; clone_size: -; cdr3_length: 16; cdr3_nt: TGTGCCAGCAGCTCGCCGGTGGGGAGAACTGCCGGGGAGCTGTTTTTT; cdr3_aa: CASSSPVGRTAGELFF